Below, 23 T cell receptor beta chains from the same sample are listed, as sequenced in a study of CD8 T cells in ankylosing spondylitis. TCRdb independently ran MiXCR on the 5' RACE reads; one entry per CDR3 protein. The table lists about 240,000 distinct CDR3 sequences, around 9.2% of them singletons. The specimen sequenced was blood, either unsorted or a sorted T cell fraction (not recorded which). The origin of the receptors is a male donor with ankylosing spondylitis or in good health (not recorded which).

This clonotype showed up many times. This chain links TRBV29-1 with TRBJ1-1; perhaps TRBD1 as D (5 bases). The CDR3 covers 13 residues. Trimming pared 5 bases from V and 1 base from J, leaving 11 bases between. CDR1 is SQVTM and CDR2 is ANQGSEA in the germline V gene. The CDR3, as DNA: TGCAGCGTTCTCACAGGTTCGAACACTGAAGCTTTCTTT. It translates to CSVLTGSNTEAFF. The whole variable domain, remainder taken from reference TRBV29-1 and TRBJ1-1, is SAVISQKPSRDICQRGTSLTIQCQVDSQVTMMFWYRQQPGQSLTLIATANQGSEATYESGFVIDKFPISRPNLTFSTLTVSNMSPEDSSIYLCSVLTGSNTEAFFGQGTRLTVV.

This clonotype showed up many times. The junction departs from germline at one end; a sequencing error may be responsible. CDR3 amino acids: CASTRGSGSFNEQFF. The CDR3, as DNA: TGCGCCAGCACCAGGGGCAGTGGATCCTTCAATGAGCAGTTCTTC. The V call is TRBV5-1, the J call TRBJ2-1; D possibly corresponds to TRBD1 (6 bases). CDR1 is SGHRS and CDR2 is YFSETQ in the germline V gene. CDR3 size: 15 residues.

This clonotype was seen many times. The CDR3 coding sequence is TGTGCCATCAGTGAGTCGTTCGCAGGGGGCTTTGGAAACACCATATATTTT. This sequence encodes CAISESFAGGFGNTIYF. J is TRBJ1-3 and V is TRBV10-3; TRBD1 matches at 8 bases. Germline V gene sequence: CDR1 ENHRY, CDR2 SYGVKD. V trimming: 0 bases; J trimming: 3 bases; junction bases outside the gene matches: 7. The CDR3 sequence is 17 residues long.

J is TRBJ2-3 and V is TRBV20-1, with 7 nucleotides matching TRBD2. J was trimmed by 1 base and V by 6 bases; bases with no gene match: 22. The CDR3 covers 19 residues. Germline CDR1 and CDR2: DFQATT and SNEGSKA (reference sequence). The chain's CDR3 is CSARTAGEPLSLGTDTQYF. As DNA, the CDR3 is TGCAGTGCCCGGACGGCGGGGGAGCCCCTGTCGTTGGGCACAGATACGCAGTATTTT.

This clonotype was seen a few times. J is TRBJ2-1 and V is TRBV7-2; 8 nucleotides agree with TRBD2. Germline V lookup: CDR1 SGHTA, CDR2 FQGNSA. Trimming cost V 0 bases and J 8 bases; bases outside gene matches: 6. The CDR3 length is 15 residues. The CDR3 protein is CASSLASGIVDEQFF. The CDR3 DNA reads TGTGCCAGCAGCTTAGCTAGCGGGATTGTGGATGAGCAGTTCTTC. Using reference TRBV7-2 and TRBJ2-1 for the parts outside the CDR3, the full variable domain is GAGVSQSPSNKVTEKGKDVELRCDPISGHTALYWYRQSLGQGLEFLIYFQGNSAPDKSGLPSDRFSAERTGGSVSTLTIQRTQQEDSAVYLCASSLASGIVDEQFFGPGTRLTVL.

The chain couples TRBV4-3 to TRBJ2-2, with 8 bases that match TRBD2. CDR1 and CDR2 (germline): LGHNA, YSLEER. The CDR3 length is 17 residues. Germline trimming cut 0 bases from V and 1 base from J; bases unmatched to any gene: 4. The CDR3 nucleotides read TGCGCCAGCAGCCAAGATCCGGCGGGGGGGAACACCGGGGAGCTGTTTTTT. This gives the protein CASSQDPAGGNTGELFF.

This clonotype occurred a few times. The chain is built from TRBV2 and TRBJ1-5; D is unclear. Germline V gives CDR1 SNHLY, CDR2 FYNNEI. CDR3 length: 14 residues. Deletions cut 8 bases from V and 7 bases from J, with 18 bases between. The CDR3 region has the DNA TGTGCCAGCGTTGCGTACGGTGGTGGACAGCCCCAGCATTTT. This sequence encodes CASVAYGGGQPQHF. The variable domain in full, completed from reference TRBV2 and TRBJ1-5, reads EPEVTQTPSHQVTQMGQEVILRCVPISNHLYFYWYRQILGQKVEFLVSFYNNEISEKSEIFDDQFSVERPDGSNFTLKIRSTKLEDSAMYFCASVAYGGGQPQHFGDGTRLSIL.

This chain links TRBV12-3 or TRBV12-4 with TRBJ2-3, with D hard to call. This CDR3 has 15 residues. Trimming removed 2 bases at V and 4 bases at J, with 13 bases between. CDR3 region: CASSLWLAAADTQYF. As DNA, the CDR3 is TGTGCCAGCAGTTTATGGCTGGCCGCCGCAGATACGCAGTATTTT.

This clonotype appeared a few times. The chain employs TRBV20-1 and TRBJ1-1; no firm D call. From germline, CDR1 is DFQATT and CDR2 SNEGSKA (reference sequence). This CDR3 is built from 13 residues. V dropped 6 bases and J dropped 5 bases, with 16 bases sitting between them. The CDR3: CSAYYYGGTEAFF. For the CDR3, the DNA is TGCAGTGCGTATTACTACGGAGGGACTGAAGCTTTCTTT.

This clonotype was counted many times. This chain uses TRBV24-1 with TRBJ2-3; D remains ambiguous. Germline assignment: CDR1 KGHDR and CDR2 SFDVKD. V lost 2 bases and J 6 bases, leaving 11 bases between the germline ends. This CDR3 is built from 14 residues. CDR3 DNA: TGTGCCACCAGTGATTCGCCGACCGGCGATACGCAGTATTTT. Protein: CATSDSPTGDTQYF.

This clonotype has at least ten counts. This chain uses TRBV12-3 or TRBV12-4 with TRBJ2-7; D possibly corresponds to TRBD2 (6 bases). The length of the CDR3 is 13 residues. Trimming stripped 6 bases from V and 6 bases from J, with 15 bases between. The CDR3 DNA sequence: TGTGCCAGCAGCTGGGGGGTTCGCGGCGAGCAGTACTTC. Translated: CASSWGVRGEQYF.

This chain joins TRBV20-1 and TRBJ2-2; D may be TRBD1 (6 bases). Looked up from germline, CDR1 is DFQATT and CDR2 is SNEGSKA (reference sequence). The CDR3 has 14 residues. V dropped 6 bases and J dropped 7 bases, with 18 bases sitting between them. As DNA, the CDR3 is TGCAGTGCACAACACAGGGTAGGAAGCGGGGAGCTGTTTTTT. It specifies CSAQHRVGSGELFF.

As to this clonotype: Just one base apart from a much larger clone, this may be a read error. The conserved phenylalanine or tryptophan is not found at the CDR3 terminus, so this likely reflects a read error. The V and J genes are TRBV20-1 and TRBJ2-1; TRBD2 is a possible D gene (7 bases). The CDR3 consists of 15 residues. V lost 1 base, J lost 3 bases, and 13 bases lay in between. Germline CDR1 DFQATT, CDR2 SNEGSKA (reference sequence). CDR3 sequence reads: CSARVAGASYNEQFS. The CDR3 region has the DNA TGCAGTGCTAGAGTCGCGGGGGCCAGCTACAATGAGCAGTTCTCC.

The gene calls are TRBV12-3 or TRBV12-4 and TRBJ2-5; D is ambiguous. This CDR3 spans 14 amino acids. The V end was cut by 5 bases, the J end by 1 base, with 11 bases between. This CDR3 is CASSPTGPQETQYF. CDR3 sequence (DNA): TGTGCCAGCAGTCCGACCGGGCCCCAAGAGACCCAGTACTTC.

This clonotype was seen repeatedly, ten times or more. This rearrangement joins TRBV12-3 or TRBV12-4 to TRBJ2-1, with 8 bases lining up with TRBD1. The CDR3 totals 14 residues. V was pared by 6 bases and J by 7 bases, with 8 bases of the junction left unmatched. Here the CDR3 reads CASRFDTGGNEQFF. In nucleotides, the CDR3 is TGTGCCAGCAGATTTGACACAGGGGGTAATGAGCAGTTCTTC.

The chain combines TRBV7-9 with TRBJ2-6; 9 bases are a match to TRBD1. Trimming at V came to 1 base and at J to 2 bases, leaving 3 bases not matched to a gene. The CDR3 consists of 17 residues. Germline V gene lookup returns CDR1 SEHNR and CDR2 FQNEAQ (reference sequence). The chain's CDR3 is CASSLGQGGTGANVLTF. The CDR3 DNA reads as TGTGCCAGCAGCTTAGGACAGGGGGGAACTGGGGCCAACGTCCTGACTTTC.

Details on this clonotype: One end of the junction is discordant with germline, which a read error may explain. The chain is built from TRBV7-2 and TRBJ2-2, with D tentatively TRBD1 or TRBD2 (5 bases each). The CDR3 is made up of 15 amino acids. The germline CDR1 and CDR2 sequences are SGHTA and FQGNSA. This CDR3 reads CASSPGTTNTGEPFF. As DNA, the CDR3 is TGTGCCAGCAGTCCCGGGACCACGAACACCGGGGAGCCGTTTTTT.

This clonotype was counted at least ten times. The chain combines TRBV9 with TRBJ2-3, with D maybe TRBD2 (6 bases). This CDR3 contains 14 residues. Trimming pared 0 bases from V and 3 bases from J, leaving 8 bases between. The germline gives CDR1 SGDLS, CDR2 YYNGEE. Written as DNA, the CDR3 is TGTGCCAGCAGCGTAGGGGGGAGGACAGATACGCAGTATTTT. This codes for CASSVGGRTDTQYF.

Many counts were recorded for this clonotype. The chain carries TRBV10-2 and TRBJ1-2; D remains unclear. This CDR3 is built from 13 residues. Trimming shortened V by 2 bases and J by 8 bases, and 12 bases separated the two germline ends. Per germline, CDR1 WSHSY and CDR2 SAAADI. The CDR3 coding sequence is TGCGCCAGCAGTGAGCAGGTCCTTATGGGCTACACCTTC. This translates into CASSEQVLMGYTF.

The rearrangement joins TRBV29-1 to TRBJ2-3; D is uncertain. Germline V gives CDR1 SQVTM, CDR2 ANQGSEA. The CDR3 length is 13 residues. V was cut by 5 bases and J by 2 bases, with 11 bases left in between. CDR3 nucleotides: TGCAGCGTTTACGGATTTGCCACAGATACGCAGTATTTT. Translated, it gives CSVYGFATDTQYF.

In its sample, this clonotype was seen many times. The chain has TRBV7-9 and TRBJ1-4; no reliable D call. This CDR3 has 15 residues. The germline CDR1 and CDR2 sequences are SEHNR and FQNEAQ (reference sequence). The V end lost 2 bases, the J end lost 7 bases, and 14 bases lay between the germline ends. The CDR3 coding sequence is TGTGCCAGCAGCTTACGGCCAACTAATGGTGAAAAACTGTTTTTT. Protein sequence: CASSLRPTNGEKLFF. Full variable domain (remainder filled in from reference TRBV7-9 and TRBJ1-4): DTGVSQNPRHKITKRGQNVTFRCDPISEHNRLYWYRQTLGQGPEFLTYFQNEAQLEKSRLLSDRFSAERPKGSFSTLEIQRTEQGDSAMYLCASSLRPTNGEKLFFGSGTQLSVL.

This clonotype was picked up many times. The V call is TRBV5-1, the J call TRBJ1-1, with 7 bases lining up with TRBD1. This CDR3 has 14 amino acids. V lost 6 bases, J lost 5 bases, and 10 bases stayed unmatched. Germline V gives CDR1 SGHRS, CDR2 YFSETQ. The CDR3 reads CASTLPGGQTEAFF. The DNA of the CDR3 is TGCGCCAGCACCCTCCCCGGGGGACAGACTGAAGCTTTCTTT.

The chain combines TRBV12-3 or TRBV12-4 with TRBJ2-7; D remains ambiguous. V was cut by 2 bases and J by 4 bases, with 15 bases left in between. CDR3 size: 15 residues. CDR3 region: CASSLRGSLRYEQYF. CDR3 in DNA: TGTGCCAGCAGTTTAAGAGGCTCTCTCCGGTACGAGCAGTACTTC.